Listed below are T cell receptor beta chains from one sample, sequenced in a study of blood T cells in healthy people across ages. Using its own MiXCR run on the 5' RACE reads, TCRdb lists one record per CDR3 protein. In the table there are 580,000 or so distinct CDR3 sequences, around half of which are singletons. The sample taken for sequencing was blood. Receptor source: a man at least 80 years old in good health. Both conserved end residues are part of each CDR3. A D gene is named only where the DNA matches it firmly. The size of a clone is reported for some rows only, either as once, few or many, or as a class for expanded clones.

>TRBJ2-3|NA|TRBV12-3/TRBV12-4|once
CASRGEADMQYF
TGTGCCAGCAGAGGAGAGGCAGATATGCAATATTTT
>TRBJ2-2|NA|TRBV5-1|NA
CASNMHGELFF
TGCGCCAGCAACATGCACGGGGAGCTGTTTTTT
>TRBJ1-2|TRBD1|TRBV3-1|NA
CASSQEGQSGYTF
TGTGCCAGCAGCCAAGAGGGACAGTCAGGATACACCTTC
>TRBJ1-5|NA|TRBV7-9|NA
CASSLNHQPQHF
TGTGCCAGCAGCCTCAACCATCAGCCCCAGCATTTT
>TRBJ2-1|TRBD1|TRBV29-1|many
CSARGDRVSEQFF
TGCAGCGCTAGAGGGGACAGGGTTTCTGAGCAGTTCTTC
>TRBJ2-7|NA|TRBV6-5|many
CASSYSKSRERGEQYF
TGTGCCAGCAGTTACTCGAAGAGCAGGGAAAGGGGGGAGCAGTACTTC
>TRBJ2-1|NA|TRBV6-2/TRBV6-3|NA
CASRMGAANNEQFF
TGTGCCAGCAGAATGGGGGCCGCGAACAATGAGCAGTTCTTC
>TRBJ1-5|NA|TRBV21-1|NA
CASRSDSEYSNQPQHF
TGTGCCAGCAGAAGTGACAGTGAATATAGCAATCAGCCCCAGCATTTT
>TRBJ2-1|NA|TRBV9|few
CASSPDPGPSYNEQFF
TGTGCCAGCAGCCCAGATCCGGGACCTTCCTACAATGAGCAGTTCTTC
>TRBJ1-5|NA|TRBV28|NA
CASSSVGPQHF
TGTGCCAGCAGTTCAGTAGGGCCCCAGCATTTT
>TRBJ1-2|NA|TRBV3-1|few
CASSPPTTNYGYTF
TGTGCCAGCAGCCCCCCGACAACTAACTATGGCTACACCTTC
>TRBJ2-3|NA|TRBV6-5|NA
CASSSWAGDTQYF
TGTGCCAGCAGCTCCTGGGCGGGAGATACGCAGTATTTT
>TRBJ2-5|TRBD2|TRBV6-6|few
CASSPPGLAEANEQYF
TGTGCCAGCAGCCCCCCCGGACTAGCGGAGGCAAATGAGCAGTACTTC
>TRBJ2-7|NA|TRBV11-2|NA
CASLAVYEQYF
TGTGCCAGCCTGGCAGTCTACGAGCAGTACTTC
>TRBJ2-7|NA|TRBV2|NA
CATSETTQHEQYF
TGTGCCACCAGTGAAACAACACAGCACGAGCAGTACTTC
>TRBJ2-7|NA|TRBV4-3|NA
CASSQGETINNEQYF
TGCGCCAGCAGCCAAGGAGAGACTATTAACAATGAGCAGTACTTC
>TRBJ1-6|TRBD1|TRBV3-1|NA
CASSPPPGQVVASPLHF
TGTGCCAGCAGCCCGCCTCCGGGACAGGTTGTCGCTTCACCCCTCCACTTT
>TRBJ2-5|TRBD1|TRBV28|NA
CASRNVRDRGETQYF
TGTGCCAGCCGGAACGTGAGGGACAGGGGAGAGACCCAGTACTTC
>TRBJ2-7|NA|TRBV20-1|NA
CSARDGAGESYEQYF
TGCAGTGCTAGAGATGGGGCAGGGGAGTCCTACGAGCAGTACTTC
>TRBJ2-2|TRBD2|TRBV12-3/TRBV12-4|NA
CASTHGLAGNTGELFF
TGTGCCAGCACCCACGGACTAGCGGGTAACACCGGGGAGCTGTTTTTT
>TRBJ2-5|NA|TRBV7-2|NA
CASSPEVRETQYF
TGTGCCAGCAGCCCAGAGGTCCGTGAGACCCAGTACTTC
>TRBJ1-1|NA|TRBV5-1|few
CASSLELGWNTGSEAFF
TGCGCCAGCAGCTTGGAGCTGGGCTGGAACACAGGATCCGAAGCTTTCTTT
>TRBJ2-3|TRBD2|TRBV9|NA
CASSPPPRGGSTDTQYF
TGTGCCAGCAGCCCCCCCCCGCGGGGGGGTTCGACAGATACGCAGTATTTT
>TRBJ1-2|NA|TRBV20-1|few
CSASRGNYGYTF
TGCAGTGCTAGCCGGGGTAACTATGGCTACACCTTC
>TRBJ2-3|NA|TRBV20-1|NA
CSGGAGGVGADTQYF
TGCAGTGGGGGGGCAGGAGGAGTTGGCGCAGATACGCAGTATTTT
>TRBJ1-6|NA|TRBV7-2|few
CASSSAGVALSSPLHF
TGTGCCAGCAGCTCGGCGGGAGTCGCCTTAAGTTCACCCCTCCACTTT